This T cell receptor beta chain is from a study of T-cell reconstitution after alpha-beta-depleted transplantation in children. The library targeted TCRbeta and was prepared with unique molecular identifiers. MiXCR, run by TCRdb on the PCR reads, gives a single entry per CDR3 protein. The sample includes roughly 500,000 distinct CDR3 sequences, 32% seen only once; the top ten take about 2.3%. The source of this sequence is a human donor who donated a stem cell graft to a child with aplastic anemia. The material sequenced was PBMCs from the stem cell graft donor, taken from the stem cell graft.

The CDR3 sequence: CASRRSGSQETQYF. CDR3 in DNA: TGTGCCAGCAGACGGTCGGGGTCCCAAGAGACCCAGTACTTC. The chain combines TRBV12-3 or TRBV12-4 with TRBJ2-5, with D perhaps TRBD2 (5 bases). The length of the CDR3 is 14 residues. V dropped 6 bases and J dropped 1 base, with 12 bases sitting between them.